This is a list of T cell receptor beta chains from one sample in a study of early T cells in non-severe SARS-CoV-2 infection. TCRdb independently ran MiXCR on the 5' RACE reads; one entry per CDR3 protein. This sample carries about 26,000 distinct CDR3 sequences, roughly 4.2% of them seen once, and the ten largest clones take approximately 4.4%. Sequencing input: whole blood. The receptors were sampled from an adult who was a healthcare worker with PCR-confirmed SARS-CoV-2 infection or an uninfected control (not recorded which). Each CDR3 is given with its conserved first and last residue.

V gene | CDR3 protein
TRBV7-8 | CASSAGTSVSSTDTQYF
TRBV2 | CASRVASLETQYF
TRBV7-9 | CASSDLGLAGGPSYNEQFF
TRBV29-1 | CSARQGPYEQYF
TRBV4-2 | CASSQKADEQYF
TRBV14 | CASSKNRLPWAKNIQYF
TRBV19 | CASSMPDTGYNEQFF
TRBV20-1 | CSANHRVSSTDTQYF
TRBV7-9 | CASSSRTGSVAISPLHF
TRBV2 | CASKRGQGATFSGANVLTF